This T cell receptor beta chain was profiled in a study of cytomegalovirus exposure and HLA in healthy donors. Whole-study findings and limits: Sequencing depth roughly uniform across donors was assumed in presence/absence analyses. Beyond CMV serostatus, there was no information to go on about immune exposure.

Germline CDR1 GTSNPN, CDR2 SVGIG (reference sequence). V shed 0 bases, J shed 7 bases, and the junction held 5 bases outside the gene matches. The CDR3 sequence is 14 residues long. Donors were nominally healthy when sampled, though unrecorded immune exposures were likely. This clone appeared a single time. Its cognate antigen is unknown. The PCR used 60 Vbeta and 13 Jbeta primers. Produced via immunoSEQ multiplex PCR; TCRdb's table is partial and in-frame only. The profile shows around 100,000 clones, 79% of them singletons. This TCR was sampled from a woman aged 40 to 50 in good health and CMV-seronegative. The source material was PBMCs. The chain links TRBV30 to TRBJ1-1; 10 nucleotides align to TRBD1. In DNA form, the CDR3 reads TGTGCCTGGAGTGTCCGGACAGGGGGTGGTGAAGCTTTCTTT. Encoded protein: CAWSVRTGGGEAFF.